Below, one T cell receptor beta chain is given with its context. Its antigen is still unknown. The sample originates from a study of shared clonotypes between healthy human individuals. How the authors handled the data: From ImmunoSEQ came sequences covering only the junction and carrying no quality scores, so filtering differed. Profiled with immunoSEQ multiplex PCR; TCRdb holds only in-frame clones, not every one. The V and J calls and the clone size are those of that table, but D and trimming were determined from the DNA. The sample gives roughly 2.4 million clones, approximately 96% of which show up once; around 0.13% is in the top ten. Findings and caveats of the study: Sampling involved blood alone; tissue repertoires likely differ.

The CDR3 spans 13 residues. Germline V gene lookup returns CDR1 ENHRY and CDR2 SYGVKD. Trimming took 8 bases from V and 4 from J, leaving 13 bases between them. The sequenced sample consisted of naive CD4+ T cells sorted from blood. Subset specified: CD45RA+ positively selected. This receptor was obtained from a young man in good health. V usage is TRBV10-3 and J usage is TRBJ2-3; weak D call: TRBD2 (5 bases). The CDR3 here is CAIGGPRADTQYF. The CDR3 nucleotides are TGTGCCATCGGCGGGCCTAGAGCAGATACGCAGTATTTT.